This T cell receptor beta chain was captured in a study of vaccination and CD4 T cells after COVID-19. The wider study: Convalescents were six males and four females, two of them Hispanic.

The germline CDR1 and CDR2 sequences are MNHEY and SMNVEV (reference sequence). V was pared by 4 bases and J by 7 bases, with 7 bases between. The CDR3 contains 11 residues. Cultured CD4+ T cells had their DNA profiled by the Oncomine TCR Beta short-read assay. TCRdb recomputed calls from the PCR reads with MiXCR, one row per CDR3 protein. This sample has roughly 25,000 distinct CDR3 sequences, with around 62% found just once. On this clonotype: Antigen: not known.

Specified treatment: approximately nine-day PBMC culture with coronavirus spike peptide pools or control peptides (ViraFEST assay). The TCR originated in a human donor who had recovered from COVID-19. V usage is TRBV27 and J usage is TRBJ1-1; maybe TRBD1 (5 bases). Sequencing input: CD4+ T cells from blood, cultured in vitro. CDR3 DNA: TGTGCCAGCAGTTCGACAGTTGAAGCTTTCTTT. It is translated as CASSSTVEAFF.